The sequence of this T cell receptor beta chain was determined in a study of cytomegalovirus exposure and HLA in healthy donors. Study-level points and caveats: Later analysis suggested links between common viral pathogens and several top significant clusters. A later analysis revealed that TCR association rates differed between HLA loci, peaking at DRB1 and bottoming out at HLA-C.

Trimming removed 8 bases at V and 3 bases at J, with 17 bases between. The CDR3 runs to 14 residues. In germline, CDR1 is LNHDA, CDR2 SQIVND (reference sequence). This clone qualifies as medium-sized. What it recognizes is unknown. Primers included in the PCR were 60 Vbeta and 13 Jbeta primers. Here immunoSEQ multiplex PCR was the method, and the copy in TCRdb shows in-frame clones only, minus some. Altogether around 200,000 clones are present, 77% being singletons, with the ten largest covering less than 3.5%. V is TRBV19 and J is TRBJ2-7; TRBD2 is a possible D gene (5 bases). This receptor was identified in a woman in her sixties or seventies in good health and CMV-seropositive. Sequences were obtained from PBMCs. CDR3 sequence (DNA): TGTGCCAGTCAAACTTCGGCGGGTTTCTACGAGCAGTACTTC. Translating gives CASQTSAGFYEQYF.